Following are 31 T cell receptor beta chains from one sample sequenced in a study of technical replicates of blood from a handful of donors. Clones were sequenced by immunoSEQ multiplex PCR, and TCRdb holds only the in-frame ones, with some missing. The table includes about 64,000 clones, around 88% detected once. The specimen was PBMCs. The receptors derive from a human donor in good health. Some clones in this sample may be carry-over from other donors' samples.

This chain connects TRBV27 to TRBJ2-7; D ambiguous. Germline CDR1 is MNHEY and CDR2 is SMNVEV (reference sequence). This CDR3 comprises 15 residues. Trimming took 5 bases from V and 2 from J, leaving 16 bases between them. CDR3 loop: CASSPIAYSAYEQYF. The CDR3 DNA is TGTGCCAGCAGTCCCATCGCGTACAGTGCCTACGAGCAGTACTTC.

This clone was recorded a few times. This rearrangement joins TRBV10-3 to TRBJ1-2; 10 bases are a match to TRBD1. The CDR3 extends over 15 amino acids. Losses at the gene ends were 3 bases for V and 4 bases for J; bases not matched to a gene: 5. Germline-derived CDR1 and CDR2 are ENHRY and SYGVKD. CDR3: CAISDQDRGGYGYTF. CDR3 bases: TGTGCCATCAGTGACCAGGACAGGGGGGGCTATGGCTACACCTTC.

The chain recombines TRBV6-5 with TRBJ2-3, with 8 nucleotides matching TRBD1. The CDR3 length is 15 residues. Germline CDR1 reads MNHEY; CDR2 reads SVGAGI. V lost 2 bases, J lost 4 bases, and 5 bases stayed unmatched. This chain's CDR3 is CASSYRTGPPDTQYF. Here the CDR3 DNA reads TGTGCCAGCAGTTACCGGACAGGGCCGCCAGATACGCAGTATTTT.

The chain uses TRBV6-1 and TRBJ2-1; unclear D gene. The CDR3 extends over 14 amino acids. V lost 6 bases and J lost 4, with 13 bases in between. Germline V lookup: CDR1 MNHNS, CDR2 SASEGT. Here the CDR3 reads CASSPRALYNEQFF. The DNA for the CDR3 is TGTGCCAGCAGCCCTAGAGCCCTTTACAATGAGCAGTTCTTC.

Only one count was recorded for this clone. The genes are TRBV30 and TRBJ2-7; D remains unclear. V was cut by 2 bases and J by 6 bases, with 8 bases left in between. Germline-derived CDR1 and CDR2 are GTSNPN and SVGIG (reference sequence). CDR3 length: 11 residues. Here the CDR3 reads CAWSLRSEQYF. In DNA, the CDR3 is TGTGCCTGGAGTTTACGGAGCGAGCAGTACTTC.

The V call is TRBV7-9, the J call TRBJ2-5, with 11 bases that match TRBD2. The V gene's germline CDR1 is SEHNR and CDR2 FQNEAQ (reference sequence). V shed 3 bases and J 1 base; nucleotides not matched to a gene: 1. The CDR3 consists of 15 residues. The CDR3 loop is CASSFLAGGQETQYF. In DNA, the CDR3 is TGTGCCAGCAGCTTCCTAGCGGGGGGCCAAGAGACCCAGTACTTC. The full variable domain, its missing parts supplied by reference TRBV7-9 and TRBJ2-5, is DTGVSQNPRHKITKRGQNVTFRCDPISEHNRLYWYRQTLGQGPEFLTYFQNEAQLEKSRLLSDRFSAERPKGSFSTLEIQRTEQGDSAMYLCASSFLAGGQETQYFGPGTRLLVL.

This clone appeared once. The V and J genes are TRBV6-1 and TRBJ1-1, with D maybe TRBD1 (5 bases). Germline CDR1 and CDR2: MNHNS and SASEGT. Between the trimmed V and J ends, which lost 6 bases and 6 bases, there was a span of 11 bases. The CDR3 length is 12 residues. The CDR3 loop reads CASSPGLAEAFF. For the CDR3, the DNA is TGTGCCAGCAGCCCAGGGCTTGCTGAAGCTTTCTTT.

The rearrangement joins TRBV13 to TRBJ2-7, with D perhaps matching TRBD1 (6 bases). From germline, CDR1 is PRHDT and CDR2 FYEKMQ (reference sequence). The ends were cut back, 6 bases at V and 0 bases at J, with 9 bases in the middle. The CDR3 has 13 amino acids. The CDR3 sequence: CASSRDTSYEQYF. In DNA, the CDR3 is TGTGCCAGCAGTCGGGACACCTCCTACGAGCAGTACTTC.

The V gene is TRBV30, the J gene TRBJ2-5, with TRBD2 matching 11 bases. Germline CDR1 is GTSNPN and CDR2 is SVGIG (reference sequence). The CDR3 has 14 residues. V shed 2 bases and J 7 bases; nucleotides not matched to a gene: 6. CDR3 loop: CAWSFPGTSGTQYF. The CDR3 DNA is TGTGCCTGGAGTTTCCCCGGGACTAGCGGGACCCAGTACTTC.

This chain connects TRBV11-2 to TRBJ2-3; 11 positions match TRBD2. Germline CDR1 reads SGHAT; CDR2 reads FQNNGV. This CDR3 is built from 17 residues. V lost 2 bases and J lost 7; bases outside the gene matches: 11. For the CDR3, the DNA is TGTGCCAGCAGCTTACCCCCGCTAGCGGGGGGCTCATATACGCAGTATTTT. It yields the protein CASSLPPLAGGSYTQYF.

The chain is built from TRBV4-2 and TRBJ2-6; no clear D gene. V was pared by 4 bases and J by 0 bases, with 16 bases between. Germline lookup yields CDR1 LGHNA and CDR2 YNFKEQ. The CDR3 runs 18 residues. The CDR3 protein is CASSRPPTRFSGANVLTF. The CDR3 nucleotides are TGTGCCAGCAGCCGACCCCCGACTCGATTCTCTGGGGCCAACGTCCTGACTTTC.

This sequence joins TRBV18 and TRBJ2-3; D perhaps matches TRBD1 (6 bases). CDR3 size: 13 residues. The germline gives CDR1 KGHSH, CDR2 LQKENI. The V end was cut by 2 bases, the J end by 5 bases, with 8 bases between. Written as DNA, the CDR3 is TGTGCCAGCTCACCAGGGGGCAAAGATACGCAGTATTTT. Its protein is CASSPGGKDTQYF.

The chain joins TRBV4-1 to TRBJ2-4, with D tentatively TRBD1 (5 bases). CDR3 length: 16 amino acids. V shed 3 bases and J shed 0 bases, with 12 bases lying between them. Germline V lookup: CDR1 MGHRA, CDR2 YSYEKL. The CDR3 bases are TGCGCCAGCAGCCAGGCGGTGGGGCTAGCCAAAAACATTCAGTACTTC. It encodes CASSQAVGLAKNIQYF.

This clone was detected a few times. The V call is TRBV7-2, the J call TRBJ2-1; 8 bases are a match to TRBD1. From germline, CDR1 is SGHTA and CDR2 FQGNSA. The CDR3 is made up of 18 amino acids. The V gene end was trimmed by 4 bases and the J gene end by 8 bases; junction bases not matched to a gene: 19. This CDR3 reads CASSSPIGRQGLRDEQFF. The DNA for the CDR3 is TGTGCCAGCAGCTCCCCCATTGGGAGACAGGGGTTGAGAGATGAGCAGTTCTTC.

In this sample, this clone turned up once. The chain links TRBV5-8 to TRBJ2-1; TRBD2 might be the D (6 bases). Germline loops: CDR1 SGHTS, CDR2 YDEGEE. Trimming cost V 4 bases and J 8 bases, with 16 bases left between them. CDR3 length: 14 amino acids. The DNA of the CDR3 is TGTGCCAGCAGCCCTGGACTACCCAACGATGAGCAGTTCTTC. It yields the protein CASSPGLPNDEQFF.

In its sample, this clone was seen once. The chain uses TRBV25-1 and TRBJ1-5, with D uncertain. CDR1 and CDR2 (germline): MGHDK, SYGVNS. This CDR3 comprises 18 residues. The germline V and J ends were trimmed by 1 base and 5 bases, with 21 bases remaining between them. CDR3: CASSEWLSVRKEDQPQHF. In DNA, the CDR3 is TGTGCCAGCAGTGAATGGTTAAGCGTACGGAAGGAGGATCAGCCCCAGCATTTT.

In DNA form, the CDR3 reads TGTGCCAGCAGGGGGGCAGGGGTGGCAACTAATGAAAAACTGTTTTTT. This encodes CASRGAGVATNEKLFF. The V and J genes are TRBV2 and TRBJ1-4, with D tentatively TRBD1 (6 bases). The CDR3 totals 16 residues. Trimming shortened V by 6 bases and J by 0 bases, and 14 bases separated the two germline ends. The V gene's germline CDR1 is SNHLY and CDR2 FYNNEI.

The chain joins TRBV7-6 to TRBJ2-7; 9 positions match TRBD2. CDR1 SGHVS and CDR2 FNYEAQ come from the germline V gene. The V segment lost 1 base and the J segment 0 bases; nucleotides outside the gene matches: 4. The CDR3 runs to 16 residues. This CDR3 is CASSLEPSGTSYEQYF. CDR3 DNA: TGTGCCAGCAGCTTAGAACCTAGCGGGACCTCCTACGAGCAGTACTTC.

V and J are TRBV6-5 and TRBJ2-5; the match to TRBD2 covers 11 bases. Trimming removed 4 bases from V and 5 bases from J; junction bases left unmatched: 9. Germline loops: CDR1 MNHEY, CDR2 SVGAGI. CDR3 length equals 16 residues. The CDR3 region is CASSSLLAGGSETQYF. CDR3 sequence (DNA): TGTGCCAGCAGTTCGTTGCTAGCGGGAGGTTCGGAGACCCAGTACTTC.

This chain connects TRBV5-1 to TRBJ1-2, with 8 bases matching TRBD1. CDR3 length: 17 amino acids. With 4 bases clipped from V and 4 bases from J, the junction kept 15 bases outside the gene matches. In germline, CDR1 is SGHRS, CDR2 YFSETQ. CDR3 residues: CASSPTGTGGSLYGYTF. CDR3 DNA: TGCGCCAGCAGCCCGACCGGGACAGGAGGCTCCCTCTATGGCTACACCTTC.

This clone was picked up a small number of times. The rearrangement links TRBV4-2 to TRBJ2-7; D unresolved. This CDR3 has 14 residues. CDR1 and CDR2 (germline): LGHNA, YNFKEQ. V lost 0 bases and J 0 bases, leaving 6 bases between the germline ends. The CDR3, as DNA: TGTGCCAGCAGCCAAGAACTACTCTCCTACGAGCAGTACTTC. It yields the protein CASSQELLSYEQYF.

The chain couples TRBV4-3 to TRBJ1-2, with D uncertain. Deletions cut 9 bases from V and 0 bases from J, with 14 bases between. The CDR3 has 14 amino acids. Germline CDR1 reads LGHNA; CDR2 reads YSLEER. For the CDR3, the DNA is TGCGCCAGTGGATTGGGAGGCTCTAACTATGGCTACACCTTC. Translated, it gives CASGLGGSNYGYTF.

The chain uses TRBV19 and TRBJ1-5; D gene unclear. CDR3 size: 15 residues. CDR1 is LNHDA, CDR2 SQIVND, per germline (reference sequence). Trimming pared 7 bases from V and 4 bases from J, leaving 17 bases between. The CDR3, as DNA: TGTGCCAGTACCCTCACGGGGATCGGGAATCAGCCCCAGCATTTT. Its translation: CASTLTGIGNQPQHF.

This clone was seen only a few times. V and J are TRBV29-1 and TRBJ1-1, with TRBD1 as a possible D gene (5 bases). Germline CDR1 reads SQVTM; CDR2 reads ANQGSEA. Trimming took off 6 bases at V and 5 bases at J, with 16 bases between the two ends. The CDR3 loop spans 13 amino acids. The CDR3 sequence is CSVSRAQGTEAFF. CDR3 sequence (DNA): TGCAGCGTGTCCAGGGCCCAGGGAACTGAAGCTTTCTTT.

The chain uses TRBV9 and TRBJ1-3; D is undetermined. The ends were cut back, 3 bases at V and 9 bases at J, with 10 bases in the middle. Germline-derived CDR1 and CDR2 are SGDLS and YYNGEE. The CDR3 runs 12 residues. The CDR3 spells CASSGPAGTIYF. CDR3 nucleotide sequence: TGTGCCAGCAGCGGCCCCGCCGGCACCATATATTTT.

This chain links TRBV5-1 with TRBJ2-2; 7 bases match TRBD2. J gave up 2 bases and V 1 base, and 8 bases lay outside the gene matches. Germline CDR1 and CDR2: SGHRS and YFSETQ. The CDR3 covers 17 residues. CDR3 DNA: TGCGCCAGCAGCTTGAATGGGGGAGGGCCCAACACCGGGGAGCTGTTTTTT. Translated: CASSLNGGGPNTGELFF.

The CDR3 loop is CASSLSGPGEAFF. The CDR3 DNA reads TGTGCCAGCAGCTTGTCAGGCCCGGGGGAAGCTTTCTTT. This chain connects TRBV5-6 to TRBJ1-1, with D unresolved. From germline, CDR1 is SGHDT and CDR2 YYEEEE. The V end lost 1 base, the J end lost 8 bases, and 12 bases lay between the germline ends. The CDR3 is 13 amino acids.

A few counts support this clone. This chain joins TRBV5-1 and TRBJ2-1, with D unclear. V lost 0 bases, J lost 8 bases, and 6 bases lay in between. The germline gives CDR1 SGHRS, CDR2 YFSETQ. The CDR3 extends over 12 amino acids. This chain's CDR3 is CASSLGVDEQFF. The DNA for the CDR3 is TGCGCCAGCAGCTTGGGTGTCGATGAGCAGTTCTTC.

This chain uses TRBV27 with TRBJ2-3; D uncertain. The germline gives CDR1 MNHEY, CDR2 SMNVEV (reference sequence). Trimming stripped 1 base from V and 2 bases from J, with 16 bases between. The CDR3 runs 17 residues. CDR3 residues: CASSLFSRGILTDTQYF. In nucleotides, the CDR3 is TGTGCCAGCAGTTTATTTTCACGAGGAATTCTCACAGATACGCAGTATTTT.

The chain uses TRBV12-2 and TRBJ2-5; TRBD2 is the table's D call and was not checked against the DNA. TRBV12-2 is recorded as a pseudogene. The CDR3 consists of 16 residues. CDR3 bases: TGTGCAAGTCGCTTAGGGCTAGCGGGGGCCCAAGAGACCCAGTACTTC. Protein: CASRLGLAGAQETQYF.

The chain has TRBV2 and TRBJ2-7; 9 bases are a match to TRBD2. This CDR3 contains 14 residues. Germline V gene sequence: CDR1 SNHLY, CDR2 FYNNEI. V was clipped by 6 bases and J by 0 bases; unmatched bases: 3. The CDR3 coding sequence is TGTGCCAGCAGGACTAGCGGTAGCTCCTACGAGCAGTACTTC. It codes for CASRTSGSSYEQYF.